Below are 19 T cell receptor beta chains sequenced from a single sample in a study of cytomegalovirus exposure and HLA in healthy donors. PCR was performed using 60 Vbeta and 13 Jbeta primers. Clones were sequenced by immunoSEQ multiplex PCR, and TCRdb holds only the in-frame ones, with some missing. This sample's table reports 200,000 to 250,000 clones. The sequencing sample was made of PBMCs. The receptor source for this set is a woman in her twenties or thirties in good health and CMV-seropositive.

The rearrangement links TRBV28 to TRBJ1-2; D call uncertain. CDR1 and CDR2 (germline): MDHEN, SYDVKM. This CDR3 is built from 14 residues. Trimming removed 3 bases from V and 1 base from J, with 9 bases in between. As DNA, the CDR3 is TGTGCCAGCAGTTTGAACAGTTATAACTATGGCTACACCTTC. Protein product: CASSLNSYNYGYTF.

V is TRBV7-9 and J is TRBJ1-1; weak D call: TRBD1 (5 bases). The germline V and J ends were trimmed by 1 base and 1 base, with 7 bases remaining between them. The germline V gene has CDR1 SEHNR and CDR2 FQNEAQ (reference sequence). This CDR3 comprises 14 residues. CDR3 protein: CASSLGDRNTEAFF. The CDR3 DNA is TGTGCCAGCAGCTTAGGAGACAGGAACACTGAAGCTTTCTTT.

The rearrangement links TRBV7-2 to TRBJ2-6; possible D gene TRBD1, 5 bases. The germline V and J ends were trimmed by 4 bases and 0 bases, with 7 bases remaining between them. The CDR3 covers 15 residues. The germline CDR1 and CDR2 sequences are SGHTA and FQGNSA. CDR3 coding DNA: TGTGCCAGCAGCTACGACAGCTCTGGGGCCAACGTCCTGACTTTC. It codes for CASSYDSSGANVLTF.

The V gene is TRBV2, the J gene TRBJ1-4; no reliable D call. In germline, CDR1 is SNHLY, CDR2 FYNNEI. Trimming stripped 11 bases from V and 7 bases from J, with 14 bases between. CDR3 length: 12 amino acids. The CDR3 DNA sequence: TGTGCCGCGAAGATGGGGAGTGAAAAACTGTTTTTT. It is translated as CAAKMGSEKLFF.

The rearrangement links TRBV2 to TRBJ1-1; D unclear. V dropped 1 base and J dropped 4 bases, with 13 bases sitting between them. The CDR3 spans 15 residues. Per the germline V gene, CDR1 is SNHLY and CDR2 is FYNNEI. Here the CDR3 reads CASSEDGLRGTEAFF. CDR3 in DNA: TGTGCCAGCAGTGAAGACGGACTCCGGGGCACTGAAGCTTTCTTT.

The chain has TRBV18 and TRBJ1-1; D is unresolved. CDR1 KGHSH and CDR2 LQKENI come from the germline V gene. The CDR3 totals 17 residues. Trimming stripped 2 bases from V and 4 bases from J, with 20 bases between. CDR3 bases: TGTGCCAGCTCACCAGGTGGGCAGTACCGAATGGGCACTGAAGCTTTCTTT. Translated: CASSPGGQYRMGTEAFF.

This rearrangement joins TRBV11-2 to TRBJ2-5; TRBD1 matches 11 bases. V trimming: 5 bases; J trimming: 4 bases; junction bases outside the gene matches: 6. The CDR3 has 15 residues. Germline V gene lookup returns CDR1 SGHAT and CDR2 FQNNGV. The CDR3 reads CASSLGTGGGETQYF. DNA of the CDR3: TGTGCCAGCAGCCTAGGGACAGGGGGAGGAGAGACCCAGTACTTC.

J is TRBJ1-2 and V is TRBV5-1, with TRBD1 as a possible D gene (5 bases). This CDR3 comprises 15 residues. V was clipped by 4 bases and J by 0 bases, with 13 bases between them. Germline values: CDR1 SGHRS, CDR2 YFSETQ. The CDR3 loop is CASSVLTETNYGYTF. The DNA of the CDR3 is TGCGCCAGCAGCGTACTGACAGAGACTAACTATGGCTACACCTTC.

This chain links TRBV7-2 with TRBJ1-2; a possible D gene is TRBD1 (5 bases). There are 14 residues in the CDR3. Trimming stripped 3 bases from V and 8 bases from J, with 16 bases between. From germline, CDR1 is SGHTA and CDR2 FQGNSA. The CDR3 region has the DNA TGTGCCAGCAGCTTTAGTTCAGGGTTGGAGGGCTACACCTTC. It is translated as CASSFSSGLEGYTF.

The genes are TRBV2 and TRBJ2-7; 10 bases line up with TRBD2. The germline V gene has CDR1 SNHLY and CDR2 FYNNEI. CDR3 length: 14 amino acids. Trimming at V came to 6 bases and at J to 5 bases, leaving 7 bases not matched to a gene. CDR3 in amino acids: CASRPSGGWDEQYF. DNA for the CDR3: TGTGCCAGCAGACCTAGCGGGGGTTGGGACGAGCAGTACTTC.

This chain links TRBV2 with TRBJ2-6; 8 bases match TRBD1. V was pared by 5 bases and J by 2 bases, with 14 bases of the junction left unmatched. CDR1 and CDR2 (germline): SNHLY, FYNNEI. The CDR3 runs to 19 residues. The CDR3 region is CASSQTLDRVRTGANVLTF. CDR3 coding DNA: TGTGCCAGCAGTCAAACCTTGGACAGGGTCCGGACTGGGGCCAACGTCCTGACTTTC.

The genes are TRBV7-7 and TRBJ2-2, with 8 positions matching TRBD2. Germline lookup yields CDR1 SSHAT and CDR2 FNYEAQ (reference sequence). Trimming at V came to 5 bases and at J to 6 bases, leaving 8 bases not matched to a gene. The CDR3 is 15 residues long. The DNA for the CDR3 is TGTGCCAGCAGCCCGAGCGGGAGTCCTGCCGGGGAGCTGTTTTTT. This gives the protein CASSPSGSPAGELFF.

For the CDR3, the DNA is TGCAGCGTTGGGGGAGGTGGAGAGACCCAGTACTTC. Translation: CSVGGGGETQYF. The genes are TRBV29-1 and TRBJ2-5; TRBD2 is a possible D gene (6 bases). The germline V gene encodes CDR1 SQVTM and CDR2 ANQGSEA. The CDR3 length is 12 residues. V lost 4 bases and J 4 bases, leaving 10 bases between the germline ends.

The CDR3 region has the DNA TGTGCCAGCAGTTACTCGATCGAGTACGAGCAGTACTTC. The encoded protein is CASSYSIEYEQYF. The chain links TRBV6-5 to TRBJ2-7; D unresolved. CDR1 and CDR2 (germline): MNHEY, SVGAGI. The CDR3 extends over 13 amino acids. Between the trimmed V and J ends, which lost 0 bases and 4 bases, there was a span of 7 bases.

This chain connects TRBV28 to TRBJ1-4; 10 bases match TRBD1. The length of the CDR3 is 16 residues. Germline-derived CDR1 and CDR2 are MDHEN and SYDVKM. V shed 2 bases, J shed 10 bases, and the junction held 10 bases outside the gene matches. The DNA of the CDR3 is TGTGCCAGCAGTTTAACTAGGGACAGGGGACCAGGAAAACTGTTTTTT. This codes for CASSLTRDRGPGKLFF.

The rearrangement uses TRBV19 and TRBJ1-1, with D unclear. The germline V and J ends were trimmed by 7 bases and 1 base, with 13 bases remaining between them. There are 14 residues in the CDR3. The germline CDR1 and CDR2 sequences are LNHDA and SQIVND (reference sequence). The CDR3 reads CASIADGENTEAFF. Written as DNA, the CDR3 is TGTGCCAGTATAGCGGACGGAGAGAACACTGAAGCTTTCTTT.

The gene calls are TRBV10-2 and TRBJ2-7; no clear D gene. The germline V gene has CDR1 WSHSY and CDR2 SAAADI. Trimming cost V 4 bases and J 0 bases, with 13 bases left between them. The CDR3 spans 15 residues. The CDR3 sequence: CASSADNPHSYEQYF. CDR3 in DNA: TGCGCCAGCAGTGCCGACAATCCGCACTCCTACGAGCAGTACTTC.

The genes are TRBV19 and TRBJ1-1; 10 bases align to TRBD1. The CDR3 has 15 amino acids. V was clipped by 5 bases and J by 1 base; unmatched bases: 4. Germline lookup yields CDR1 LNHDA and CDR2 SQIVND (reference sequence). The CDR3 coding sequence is TGTGCCAGTAGTGACCGGGACAGGGGGAACACTGAAGCTTTCTTT. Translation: CASSDRDRGNTEAFF.

The CDR3 region is CASSDLGRYTEAFF. The CDR3 nucleotides are TGTGCCAGCAGTGATCTGGGGAGGTACACTGAAGCTTTCTTT. The chain carries TRBV2 and TRBJ1-1; D is ambiguous. The length of the CDR3 is 14 residues. Germline V CDR1 and CDR2: SNHLY, FYNNEI. The germline V and J ends were trimmed by 3 bases and 3 bases, with 11 bases remaining between them.